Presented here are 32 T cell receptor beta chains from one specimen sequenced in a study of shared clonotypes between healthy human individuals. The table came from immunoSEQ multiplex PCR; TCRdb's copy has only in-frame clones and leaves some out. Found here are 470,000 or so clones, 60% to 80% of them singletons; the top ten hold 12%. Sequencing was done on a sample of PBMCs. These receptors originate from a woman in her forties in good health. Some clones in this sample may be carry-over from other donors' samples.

CDR3 sequence (DNA): TGTGCCAGCAGTTCCGTAGCGGAAACCTACAATGAGCAGTTCTTC. Translated: CASSSVAETYNEQFF. The chain recombines TRBV6-5 with TRBJ2-1; TRBD2 might be the D (6 bases). The CDR3 has 15 residues. V was pared by 4 bases and J by 2 bases, with 12 bases between. Germline CDR1 and CDR2: MNHEY and SVGAGI.

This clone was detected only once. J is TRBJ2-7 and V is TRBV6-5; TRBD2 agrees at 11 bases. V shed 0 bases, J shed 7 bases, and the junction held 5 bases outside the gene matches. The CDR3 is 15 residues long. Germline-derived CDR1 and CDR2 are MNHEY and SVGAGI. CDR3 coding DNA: TGTGCCAGCAGTTACTCACTAGCGGGAGCGAGGGAGCAGTACTTC. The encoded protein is CASSYSLAGAREQYF.

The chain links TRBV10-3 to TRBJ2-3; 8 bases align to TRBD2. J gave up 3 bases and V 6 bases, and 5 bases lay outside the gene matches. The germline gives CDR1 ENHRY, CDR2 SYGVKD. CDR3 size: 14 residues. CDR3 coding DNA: TGTGCCATCAGCCAGCGGGAGTCGACAGATACGCAGTATTTT. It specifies CAISQRESTDTQYF.

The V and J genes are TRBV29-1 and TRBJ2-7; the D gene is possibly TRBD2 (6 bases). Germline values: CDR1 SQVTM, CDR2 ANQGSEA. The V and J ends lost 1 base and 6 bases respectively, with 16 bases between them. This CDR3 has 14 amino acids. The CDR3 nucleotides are TGCAGCGTTGAAGTTAGCGGCAACCCTGGCGAGCAGTACTTC. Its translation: CSVEVSGNPGEQYF.

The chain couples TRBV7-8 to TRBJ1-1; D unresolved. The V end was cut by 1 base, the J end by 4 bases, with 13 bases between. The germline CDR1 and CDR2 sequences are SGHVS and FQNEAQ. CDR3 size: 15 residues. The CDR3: CASSLVNLDGTEAFF. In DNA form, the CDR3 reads TGTGCCAGCAGCTTAGTAAATCTTGACGGCACTGAAGCTTTCTTT. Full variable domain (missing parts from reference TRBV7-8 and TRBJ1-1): GAGVSQSPRYKVAKRGQDVALRCDPISGHVSLFWYQQALGQGPEFLTYFQNEAQLDKSGLPSDRFFAERPEGSVSTLKIQRTQQEDSAVYLCASSLVNLDGTEAFFGQGTRLTVV.

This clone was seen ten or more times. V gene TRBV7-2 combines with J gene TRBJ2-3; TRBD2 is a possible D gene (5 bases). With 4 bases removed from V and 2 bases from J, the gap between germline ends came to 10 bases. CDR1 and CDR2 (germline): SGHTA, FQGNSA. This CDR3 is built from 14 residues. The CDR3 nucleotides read TGTGCCAGCAGCTCGGACGGGAACACAGATACGCAGTATTTT. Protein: CASSSDGNTDTQYF.

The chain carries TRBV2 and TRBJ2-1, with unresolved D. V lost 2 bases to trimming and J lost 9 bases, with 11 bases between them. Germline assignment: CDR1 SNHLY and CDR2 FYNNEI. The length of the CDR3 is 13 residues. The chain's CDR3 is CASSENRVSEQFF. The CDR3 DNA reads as TGTGCCAGCAGTGAAAACCGAGTGAGTGAGCAGTTCTTC.

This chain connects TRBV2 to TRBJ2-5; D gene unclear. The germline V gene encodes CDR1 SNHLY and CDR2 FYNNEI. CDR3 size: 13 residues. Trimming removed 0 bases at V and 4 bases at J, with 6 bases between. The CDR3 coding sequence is TGTGCCAGCAGTGAAGCCACCTCAGAGACCCAGTACTTC. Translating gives CASSEATSETQYF.

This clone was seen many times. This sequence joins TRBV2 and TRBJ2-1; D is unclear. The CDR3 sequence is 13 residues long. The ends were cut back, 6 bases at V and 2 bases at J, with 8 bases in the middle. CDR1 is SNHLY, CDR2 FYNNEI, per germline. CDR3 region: CASRGFPYNEQFF. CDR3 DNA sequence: TGTGCCAGCAGGGGGTTTCCCTACAATGAGCAGTTCTTC.

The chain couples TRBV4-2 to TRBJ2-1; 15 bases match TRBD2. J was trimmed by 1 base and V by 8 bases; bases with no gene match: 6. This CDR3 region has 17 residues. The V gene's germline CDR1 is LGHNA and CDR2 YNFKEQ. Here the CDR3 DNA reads TGTGCCAGCCAGGGACTAGCGGGAGGCCGATCCTACAATGAGCAGTTCTTC. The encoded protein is CASQGLAGGRSYNEQFF.

The CDR3 spells CASNKGQGGGKLFF. The CDR3 DNA sequence: TGTGCCAGCAATAAAGGACAGGGGGGGGGAAAACTGTTTTTT. The rearrangement links TRBV6-1 to TRBJ1-4; 10 positions match TRBD1. Looked up from germline, CDR1 is MNHNS and CDR2 is SASEGT. The CDR3 sequence is 14 residues long. V shed 7 bases and J 10 bases; nucleotides not matched to a gene: 9.

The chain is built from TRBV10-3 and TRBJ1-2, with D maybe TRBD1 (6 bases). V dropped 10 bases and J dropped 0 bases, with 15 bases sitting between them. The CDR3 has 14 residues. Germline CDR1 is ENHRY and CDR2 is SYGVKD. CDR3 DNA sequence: TGTGCCACCACGAGGACAGAAGCTAACTATGGCTACACCTTC. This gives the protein CATTRTEANYGYTF.

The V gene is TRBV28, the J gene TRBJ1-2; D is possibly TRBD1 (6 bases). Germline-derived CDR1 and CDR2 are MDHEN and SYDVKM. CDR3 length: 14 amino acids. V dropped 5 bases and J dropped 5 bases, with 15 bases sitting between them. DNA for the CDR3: TGTGCCAGCAGTCCCATAGACAGGAGGTATGGCTACACCTTC. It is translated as CASSPIDRRYGYTF.

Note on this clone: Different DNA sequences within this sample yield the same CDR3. In nucleotides, the CDR3 is TGTGCCAGCTCACCCAGCGGGGGGCCCTACGAGCAGTACTTC. Translating gives CASSPSGGPYEQYF. The chain uses TRBV18 and TRBJ2-7, with 9 bases lining up with TRBD2. CDR3 length equals 14 residues. Looked up from germline, CDR1 is KGHSH and CDR2 is LQKENI. The junction had 2 bases not matched to a gene; V was cut back by 3 bases and J by 2 bases.

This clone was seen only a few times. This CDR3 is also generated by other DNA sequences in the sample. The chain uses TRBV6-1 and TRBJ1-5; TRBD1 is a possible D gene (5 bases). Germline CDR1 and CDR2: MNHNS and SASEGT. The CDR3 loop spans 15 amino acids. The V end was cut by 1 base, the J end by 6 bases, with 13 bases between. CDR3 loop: CASSEGLQGFQPQHF. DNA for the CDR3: TGTGCCAGCAGTGAAGGGCTTCAGGGATTTCAGCCCCAGCATTTT.

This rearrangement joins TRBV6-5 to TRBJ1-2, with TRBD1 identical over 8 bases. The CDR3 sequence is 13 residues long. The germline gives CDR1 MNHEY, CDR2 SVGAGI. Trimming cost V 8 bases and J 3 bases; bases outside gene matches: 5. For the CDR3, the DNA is TGTGCCAGCGGACAGGGAGCTGACTATGGCTACACCTTC. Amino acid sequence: CASGQGADYGYTF.

The CDR3 coding sequence is TGTGCCAGCAGCCCAGGACTAGCGGGAGTAGGGACCCAGTACTTC. The encoded protein is CASSPGLAGVGTQYF. The V call is TRBV7-6, the J call TRBJ2-5; 13 bases fit TRBD2. Germline loops: CDR1 SGHVS, CDR2 FNYEAQ. The CDR3 loop spans 15 amino acids. Germline trimming cut 5 bases from V and 7 bases from J; bases unmatched to any gene: 7. Drawing the rest from reference TRBV7-6 and TRBJ2-5, the complete variable domain is GAGVSQSPRYKVTKRGQDVALRCDPISGHVSLYWYRQALGQGPEFLTYFNYEAQQDKSGLPNDRFSAERPEGSISTLTIQRTEQRDSAMYRCASSPGLAGVGTQYFGPGTRLLVL.

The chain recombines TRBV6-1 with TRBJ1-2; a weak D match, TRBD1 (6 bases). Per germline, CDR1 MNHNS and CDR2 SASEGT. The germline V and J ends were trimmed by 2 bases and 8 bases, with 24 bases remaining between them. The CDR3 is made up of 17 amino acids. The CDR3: CASSERSTGSGVGGYTF. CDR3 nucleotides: TGTGCCAGCAGTGAAAGGTCGACAGGTTCTGGAGTGGGGGGCTACACCTTC.

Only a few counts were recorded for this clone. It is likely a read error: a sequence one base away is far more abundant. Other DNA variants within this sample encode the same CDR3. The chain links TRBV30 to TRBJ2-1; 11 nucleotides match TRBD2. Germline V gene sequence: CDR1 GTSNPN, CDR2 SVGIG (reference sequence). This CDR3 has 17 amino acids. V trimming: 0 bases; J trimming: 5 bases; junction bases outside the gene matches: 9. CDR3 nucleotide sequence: TGTGCCTGGAGTGTCTCCCCGGGGGGACTAGCGGACAATGAGCAGTTCTTC. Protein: CAWSVSPGGLADNEQFF.

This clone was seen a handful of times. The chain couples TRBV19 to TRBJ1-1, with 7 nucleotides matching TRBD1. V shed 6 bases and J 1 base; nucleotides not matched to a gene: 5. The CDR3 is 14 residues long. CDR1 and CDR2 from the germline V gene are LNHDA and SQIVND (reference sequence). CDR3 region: CASRAGTENTEAFF. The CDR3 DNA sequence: TGTGCCAGTAGGGCCGGGACAGAGAACACTGAAGCTTTCTTT.

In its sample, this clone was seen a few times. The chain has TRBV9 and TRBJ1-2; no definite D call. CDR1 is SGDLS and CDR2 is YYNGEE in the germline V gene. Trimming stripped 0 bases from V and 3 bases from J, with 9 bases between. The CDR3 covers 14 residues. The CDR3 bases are TGTGCCAGCAGCGTAGAAAACCTGGACTATGGCTACACCTTC. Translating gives CASSVENLDYGYTF.

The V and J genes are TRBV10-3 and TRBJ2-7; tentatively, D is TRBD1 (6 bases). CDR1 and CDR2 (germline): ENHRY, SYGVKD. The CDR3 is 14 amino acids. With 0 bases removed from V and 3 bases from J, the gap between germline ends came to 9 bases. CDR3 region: CAISESKGDYEQYF. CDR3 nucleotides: TGTGCCATCAGTGAGTCGAAGGGGGACTACGAGCAGTACTTC.

CDR3 amino acids: CASKIGQGAQPQHF. The CDR3 coding sequence is TGTGCCAGCAAAATTGGACAGGGGGCCCAGCCCCAGCATTTT. The chain links TRBV6-1 to TRBJ1-5, with TRBD1 matching 11 bases. From germline, CDR1 is MNHNS and CDR2 SASEGT. CDR3 size: 14 residues. J lost 7 bases, V lost 7 bases, and 6 bases had no gene match.

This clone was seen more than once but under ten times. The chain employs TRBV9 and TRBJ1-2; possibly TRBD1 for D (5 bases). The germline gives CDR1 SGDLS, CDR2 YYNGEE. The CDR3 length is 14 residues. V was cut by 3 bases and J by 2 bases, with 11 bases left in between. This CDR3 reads CASSGGTENYGYTF. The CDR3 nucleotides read TGTGCCAGCAGCGGGGGGACGGAGAACTATGGCTACACCTTC.

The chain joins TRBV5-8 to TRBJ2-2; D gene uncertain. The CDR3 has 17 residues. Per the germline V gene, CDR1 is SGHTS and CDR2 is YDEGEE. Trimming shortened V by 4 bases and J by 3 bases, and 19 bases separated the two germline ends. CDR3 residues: CASSHTRYLMDTGELFF. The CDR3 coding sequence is TGTGCCAGCAGCCATACACGATACCTAATGGACACCGGGGAGCTGTTTTTT.

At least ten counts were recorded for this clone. The CDR3 region has the DNA TGTGCCAGTAGTAGGGGACAGGCAACTAACTATGGCTACACCTTC. It encodes CASSRGQATNYGYTF. The J gene is TRBJ1-2, the V gene TRBV19; TRBD1 matches 8 bases. After removal of 4 bases from V and 0 bases from J, the junction contained 4 bases not matched to a gene. The length of the CDR3 is 15 residues. In germline, CDR1 is LNHDA, CDR2 SQIVND (reference sequence).

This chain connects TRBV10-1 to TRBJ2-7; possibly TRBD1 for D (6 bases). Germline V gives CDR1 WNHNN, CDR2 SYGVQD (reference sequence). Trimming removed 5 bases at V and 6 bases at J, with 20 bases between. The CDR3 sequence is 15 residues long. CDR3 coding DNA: TGCGCCAGCAGTCTGAGAAGGGGGATGGAGAGCGAGCAGTACTTC. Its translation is CASSLRRGMESEQYF.

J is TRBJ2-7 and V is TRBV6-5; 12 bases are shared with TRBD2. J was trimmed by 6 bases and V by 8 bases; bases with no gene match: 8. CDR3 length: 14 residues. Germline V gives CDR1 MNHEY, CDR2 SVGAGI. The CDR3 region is CASRETSGRSEQYF. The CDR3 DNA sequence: TGTGCCAGCCGAGAGACTAGCGGGAGATCCGAGCAGTACTTC.

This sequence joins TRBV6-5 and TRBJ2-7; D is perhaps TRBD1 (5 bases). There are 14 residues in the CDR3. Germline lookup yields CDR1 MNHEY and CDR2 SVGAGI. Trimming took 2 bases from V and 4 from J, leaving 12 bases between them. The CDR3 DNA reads TGTGCCAGCAGTTACGGTCCAGGGCGATACGAGCAGTACTTC. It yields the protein CASSYGPGRYEQYF.

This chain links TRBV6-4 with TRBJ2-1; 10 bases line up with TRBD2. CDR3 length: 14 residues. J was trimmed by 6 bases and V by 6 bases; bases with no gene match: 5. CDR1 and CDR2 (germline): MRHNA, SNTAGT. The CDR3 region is CASSTSGTPNEQFF. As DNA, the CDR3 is TGTGCCAGCAGCACTAGCGGGACCCCCAATGAGCAGTTCTTC.

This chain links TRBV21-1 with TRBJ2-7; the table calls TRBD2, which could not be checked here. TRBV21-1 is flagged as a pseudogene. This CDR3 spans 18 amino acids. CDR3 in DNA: TGTGCCAGCAGCAAAGCGCTTTCGAGCGGGAGTTTAACCTACGAGCAGTACTTC. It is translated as CASSKALSSGSLTYEQYF.

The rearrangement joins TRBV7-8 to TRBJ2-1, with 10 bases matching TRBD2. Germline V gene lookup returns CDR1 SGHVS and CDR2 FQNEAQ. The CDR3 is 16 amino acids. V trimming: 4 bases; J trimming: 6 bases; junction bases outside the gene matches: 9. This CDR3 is CASSSPSGSGTNEQFF. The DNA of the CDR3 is TGTGCCAGCAGCTCCCCTAGCGGGAGTGGGACCAATGAGCAGTTCTTC.